This TCR beta chain was observed in a study of blood T cells in healthy people across ages. Germline assignment: CDR1 DFQATT and CDR2 SNEGSKA (reference sequence). The CDR3 totals 15 residues. V was shortened by 3 bases and J by 0 bases, with 12 bases between the two germline ends. Whole-study findings and limits: Shifts in expanded clonotypes may have been confounded by donor CMV status, which was unknown. Roughly linearly, TCR beta diversity per million T cells fell as age increased. The study found TCR beta diversity correlated strongly with naive T cell percentage.

In regard to this clonotype: Antigen specificity is unknown.

PCR was performed a second time for about 7 to 12 cycles using a sample-barcoded 5' primer and a J-beta primer mix. TCRdb re-analysed the 5' RACE reads in MiXCR, keeping a single row per CDR3 protein. Here the sample spans roughly 1,300,000 distinct CDR3 sequences, 55% to 75% being singletons. This receptor was obtained from a man aged 18 to 30 in good health. The specimen was blood. The V call is TRBV20-1, the J call TRBJ2-1; no reliable D call. CDR3 sequence: CSASAFSSSYNEQFF. CDR3 nucleotide sequence: TGCAGTGCTAGTGCCTTTAGTAGCTCCTACAATGAGCAGTTCTTC.